This T cell receptor (beta chain) stems from a study of CD8 T cells in Susac syndrome. The RNA, about 0.45 to 1 ug, was put through reverse transcription using random hexamers. immunoSEQ multiplex PCR amplified TCR beta CDR3 across 54 Vbeta, 13 Jbeta. TCRdb re-analysed the immunoSEQ multiplex PCR reads in MiXCR, keeping a single row per CDR3 protein. In the table there are 170,000 or so distinct CDR3 sequences, 90% to 95% of which are singletons. From blood CD8+ and CD4+ T cells, TCR beta sequences were generated. The multiple sclerosis control cohort comprised treatment-naive individuals presenting with stable or active relapsing-remitting disease. The TCR comes from a human donor with multiple sclerosis. Sequenced sample: CD4+ T cells from PBMCs.

The CDR3 DNA sequence: TGTGCCAGCAGTACTCGGACAGGGGATGGCTACACCTTC. It translates to CASSTRTGDGYTF. The chain carries TRBV27 and TRBJ1-2; TRBD1 matches 9 bases. Germline values: CDR1 MNHEY, CDR2 SMNVEV (reference sequence). This CDR3 comprises 13 residues. Germline trimming cut 5 bases from V and 6 bases from J; bases unmatched to any gene: 4.